Below are 6 T cell receptor beta chains sequenced from a single sample in a study of T cell responses to AZD1222 COVID-19 vaccine. The method was immunoSEQ multiplex PCR; TCRdb's version includes in-frame clones alone and lacks a portion of them. Altogether approximately 140,000 clones are present, more than 85% being singletons, with the ten largest covering about 2.1%. Sequenced material: peripheral blood, taken on day 0 of AZD1222 vaccination. The receptors were sampled from an adult in good health.

In its sample, this clone was seen once. The chain combines TRBV15 with TRBJ2-7; D gene uncertain. The CDR3 has 15 amino acids. Germline V CDR1 and CDR2: LNHNV, YYDKDF (reference sequence). The V gene lost 0 bases and the J gene lost 2 bases, with 11 bases spanning the gap. The CDR3 region is CATSREAGIAYEQYF. The CDR3 nucleotides read TGTGCCACCAGCAGAGAGGCAGGTATAGCCTACGAGCAGTACTTC.

This sequence joins TRBV19 and TRBJ1-3, with D perhaps TRBD1 (5 bases). Germline lookup yields CDR1 LNHDA and CDR2 SQIVND (reference sequence). The CDR3 loop spans 17 amino acids. The V gene lost 5 bases and the J gene lost 0 bases, with 17 bases spanning the gap. The CDR3 is CASSSGWTPRSGNTIYF. The CDR3 nucleotides read TGTGCCAGTAGTTCCGGGTGGACACCCCGCTCTGGAAACACCATATATTTT.

The chain recombines TRBV5-1 with TRBJ2-7, with 10 bases that match TRBD1. CDR3 length: 16 amino acids. Germline V CDR1 and CDR2: SGHRS, YFSETQ. The ends lost 0 bases at V and 3 bases at J; junction bases unmatched: 6. In DNA, the CDR3 is TGCGCCAGCAGCTTGGCCGGACAGGGGGTCGTCTACGAGCAGTACTTC. Translated, it gives CASSLAGQGVVYEQYF.

There are a few counts of this clone. One end of the junction does not line up with germline, which may come from a read error. The rearrangement links TRBV7-7 to TRBJ2-7; TRBD1 might be the D (5 bases). The CDR3 consists of 13 residues. Germline-derived CDR1 and CDR2 are SSHAT and FNYEAQ (reference sequence). The CDR3 bases are TGTGCTAGCAGCTTTAATCAGGGCTACGAGCAGTACTTC. Protein: CASSFNQGYEQYF.

The CDR3 is CSVLTQSGNTIYF. CDR3 nucleotides: TGCAGCGTCCTCACGCAGTCTGGAAACACCATATATTTT. V and J are TRBV29-1 and TRBJ1-3; D is ambiguous. The V gene lost 6 bases and the J gene lost 1 base, with 10 bases spanning the gap. The CDR3 loop spans 13 amino acids. CDR1 SQVTM and CDR2 ANQGSEA come from the germline V gene.

This chain joins TRBV20-1 and TRBJ1-5; D gene uncertain. The CDR3 sequence is 16 residues long. Trimming took off 3 bases at V and 2 bases at J, with 17 bases between the two ends. CDR1 DFQATT and CDR2 SNEGSKA come from the germline V gene (reference sequence). The CDR3 sequence is CSASQPQVHGNQPQHF. The CDR3 nucleotides are TGCAGTGCTAGTCAACCCCAGGTTCACGGCAATCAGCCCCAGCATTTT.